The 9 T cell receptor beta chains presented below share a single source sample, sequenced in a study of shared clonotypes between healthy human individuals. TCRdb's copy holds only in-frame clones and misses some; the assay was immunoSEQ multiplex PCR. Seen here are 2 million to 2.5 million clones, 85% to 95% observed once, and the top ten hold 0.1% to 0.15%. The sample comprised naive CD4+ T cells sorted from blood. Subset noted: CD45RA+ positively selected. The receptor source for this set is a man younger than 30 in good health.

The chain carries TRBV7-6 and TRBJ2-7; 10 bases map to TRBD1. The germline V gene encodes CDR1 SGHVS and CDR2 FNYEAQ. V shed 5 bases and J 7 bases; nucleotides not matched to a gene: 11. This CDR3 is built from 15 residues. The CDR3 nucleotides are TGTGCCAGCAGCGGGACCGGGACAGGGGTAGGAGAGCAGTACTTC. Protein sequence: CASSGTGTGVGEQYF. The full variable domain, rest sourced from reference TRBV7-6 and TRBJ2-7, is GAGVSQSPRYKVTKRGQDVALRCDPISGHVSLYWYRQALGQGPEFLTYFNYEAQQDKSGLPNDRFSAERPEGSISTLTIQRTEQRDSAMYRCASSGTGTGVGEQYFGPGTRLTVT.

In its sample, this clone was seen once. V usage is TRBV7-3 and J usage is TRBJ1-5, with D perhaps matching TRBD1 (5 bases). CDR3 length: 13 amino acids. V gave up 5 bases and J gave up 6 bases, with 11 bases separating them. Germline V gene data show CDR1 as SGHTA and CDR2 as FQGTGA. CDR3 sequence reads: CASSPGAGQPQHF. The CDR3 nucleotides are TGTGCCAGCAGCCCCGGGGCAGGTCAGCCCCAGCATTTT. The full variable domain, rest sourced from reference TRBV7-3 and TRBJ1-5, is GAGVSQTPSNKVTEKGKYVELRCDPISGHTALYWYRQSLGQGPEFLIYFQGTGAADDSGLPNDRFFAVRPEGSVSTLKIQRTERGDSAVYLCASSPGAGQPQHFGDGTRLSIL.

The chain recombines TRBV10-1 with TRBJ2-2; D remains unclear. CDR1 and CDR2 from the germline V gene are WNHNN and SYGVQD (reference sequence). V dropped 2 bases and J dropped 4 bases, with 5 bases sitting between them. This CDR3 contains 13 residues. The CDR3 DNA follows: TGCGCCAGCAGTGAGAAGGCCACCGGGGAGCTGTTTTTT. Translating gives CASSEKATGELFF.

This clone was found once. This chain connects TRBV19 to TRBJ2-1, with 12 bases aligning to TRBD2. J was trimmed by 7 bases and V by 6 bases; bases with no gene match: 4. Germline CDR1 LNHDA, CDR2 SQIVND (reference sequence). The CDR3 is made up of 14 amino acids. The DNA for the CDR3 is TGTGCCAGTAGGACCGGGACTAGCGGGAATGAGCAGTTCTTC. It is translated as CASRTGTSGNEQFF. Variable domain in full (rest from reference TRBV19 and TRBJ2-1): DGGITQSPKYLFRKEGQNVTLSCEQNLNHDAMYWYRQDPGQGLRLIYYSQIVNDFQKGDIAEGYSVSREKKESFPLTVTSAQKNPTAFYLCASRTGTSGNEQFFGPGTRLTVL.

V usage is TRBV28 and J usage is TRBJ1-5, with 9 bases aligning to TRBD1. The CDR3 is made up of 14 amino acids. J gave up 16 bases and V 4 bases, and 14 bases lay outside the gene matches. CDR1 is MDHEN and CDR2 is SYDVKM in the germline V gene. The CDR3 sequence is CASSSHTEGTGIHF. CDR3 DNA sequence: TGTGCCAGCAGTTCACACACCGAGGGGACAGGGATACATTTT.

The chain is built from TRBV6-5 and TRBJ1-3, with 8 bases that match TRBD1. Germline CDR1 is MNHEY and CDR2 is SVGAGI. This CDR3 contains 13 residues. V was clipped by 6 bases and J by 2 bases; unmatched bases: 0. The chain's CDR3 is CASRQGAGNTIYF. The DNA for the CDR3 is TGTGCCAGCAGACAGGGGGCTGGAAACACCATATATTTT.

The chain couples TRBV6-5 to TRBJ2-1; the match to TRBD2 covers 9 bases. Germline lookup yields CDR1 MNHEY and CDR2 SVGAGI. The CDR3 is made up of 15 amino acids. Trimming cost V 8 bases and J 6 bases; bases outside gene matches: 11. CDR3 residues: CASGLAGVASNEQFF. CDR3 nucleotide sequence: TGTGCCAGCGGCTTAGCGGGAGTGGCAAGCAATGAGCAGTTCTTC.

A word on this clone: Other nucleotide sequences from this sample produce the same CDR3. The V call is TRBV18, the J call TRBJ1-1, with D tentatively TRBD1 (6 bases). The ends were cut back, 2 bases at V and 4 bases at J, with 11 bases in the middle. Germline loops: CDR1 KGHSH, CDR2 LQKENI. This CDR3 is built from 14 residues. CDR3 protein: CASSPRTGTTEAFF. DNA of the CDR3: TGTGCCAGCTCACCAAGAACAGGGACCACTGAAGCTTTCTTT.

The rearrangement links TRBV6-1 to TRBJ1-4, with a possible D match to TRBD1 (6 bases). Trimming cost V 4 bases and J 7 bases, with 13 bases left between them. The CDR3 runs to 14 residues. Germline V gives CDR1 MNHNS, CDR2 SASEGT. In DNA, the CDR3 is TGTGCCAGCAGTGTTAGGGGGGCAGGTGAAAAACTGTTTTTT. Its protein product is CASSVRGAGEKLFF.